What follows are 3 T cell receptor beta chains derived from one specimen sequenced in a study of cytotoxic CD8 clonotypes in ibrutinib-treated CLL (dated by TCRdb to about 2021). Libraries were built with the immunoSEQ multiplex PCR assay. TCRdb mirrors the immuneACCESS table, restricted to in-frame sequences. Some clones are absent from its copies; in checked studies, under half trace to an unresolved V gene, and the reason for the others is unknown. The sample table contains roughly 13,000 clones; only one count was recorded for more than 60% of them. The biggest ten clones account for 5% to 7% of the sample. Sequenced material: PBMCs, taken before ibrutinib treatment. The receptors originated from a human donor with chronic lymphocytic leukemia.

CDR3 bases: TGTGCCAGCAGTCAGGTCTCAGGGGGCGGCTACGAGCAGTACTTC. It specifies CASSQVSGGGYEQYF. The chain couples TRBV6-5 to TRBJ2-7, with 8 bases that match TRBD1. CDR1 is MNHEY, CDR2 SVGAGI, per germline. CDR3 length equals 15 residues. V dropped 5 bases and J dropped 3; count of bases not matched to a gene: 9.

The CDR3 DNA reads TGTGCCAGCAGCCAACTCCTGGGACCCCAAGAGACCCAGTACTTC. Protein: CASSQLLGPQETQYF. The chain is built from TRBV14 and TRBJ2-5; D is possibly TRBD1 or TRBD2 (5 bases each). The germline CDR1 and CDR2 sequences are SGHDN and FVKESK. The CDR3 sequence is 15 residues long. Trimming removed 2 bases at V and 1 base at J, with 11 bases between.

V is TRBV28 and J is TRBJ1-4; perhaps TRBD1 as D (5 bases). Trimming left V 3 bases short and J 10 bases short, with 18 bases between. Germline CDR1 is MDHEN and CDR2 is SYDVKM. This CDR3 is 15 amino acids long. The chain's CDR3 is CASSLPTGHRGKLFF. The CDR3 DNA sequence: TGTGCCAGCAGTTTGCCCACCGGACATCGGGGAAAACTGTTTTTT.